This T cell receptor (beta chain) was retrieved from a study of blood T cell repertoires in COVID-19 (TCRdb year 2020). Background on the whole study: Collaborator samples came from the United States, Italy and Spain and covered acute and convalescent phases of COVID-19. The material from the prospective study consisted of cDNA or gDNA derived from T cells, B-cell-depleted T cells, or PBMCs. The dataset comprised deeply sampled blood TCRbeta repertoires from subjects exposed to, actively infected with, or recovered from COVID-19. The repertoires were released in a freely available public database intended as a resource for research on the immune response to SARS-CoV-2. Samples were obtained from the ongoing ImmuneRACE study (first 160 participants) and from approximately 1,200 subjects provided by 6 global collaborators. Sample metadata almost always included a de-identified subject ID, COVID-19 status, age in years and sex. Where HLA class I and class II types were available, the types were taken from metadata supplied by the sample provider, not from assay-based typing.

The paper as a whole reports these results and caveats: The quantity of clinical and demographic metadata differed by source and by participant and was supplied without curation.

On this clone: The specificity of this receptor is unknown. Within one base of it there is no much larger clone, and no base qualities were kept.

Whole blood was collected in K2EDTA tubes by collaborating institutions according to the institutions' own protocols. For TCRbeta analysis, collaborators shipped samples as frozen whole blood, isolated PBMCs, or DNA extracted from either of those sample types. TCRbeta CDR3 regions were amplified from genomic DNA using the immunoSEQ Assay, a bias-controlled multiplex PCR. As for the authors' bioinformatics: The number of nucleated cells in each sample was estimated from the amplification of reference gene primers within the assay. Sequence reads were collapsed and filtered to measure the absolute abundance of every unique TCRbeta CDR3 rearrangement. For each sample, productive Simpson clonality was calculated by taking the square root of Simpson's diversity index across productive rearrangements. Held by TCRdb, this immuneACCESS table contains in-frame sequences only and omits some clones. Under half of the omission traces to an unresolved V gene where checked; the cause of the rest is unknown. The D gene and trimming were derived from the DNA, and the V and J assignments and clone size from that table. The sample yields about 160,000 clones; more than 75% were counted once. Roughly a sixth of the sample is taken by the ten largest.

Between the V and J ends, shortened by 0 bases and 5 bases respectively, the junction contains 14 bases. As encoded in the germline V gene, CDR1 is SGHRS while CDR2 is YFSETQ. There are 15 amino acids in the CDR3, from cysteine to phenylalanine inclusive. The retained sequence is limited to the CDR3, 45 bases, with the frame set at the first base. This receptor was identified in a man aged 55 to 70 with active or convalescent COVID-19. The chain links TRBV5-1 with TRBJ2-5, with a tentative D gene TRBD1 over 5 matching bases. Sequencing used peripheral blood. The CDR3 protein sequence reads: CASSLAPGSSETQYF. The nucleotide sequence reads TGCGCCAGCAGCTTGGCGCCAGGGTCCTCGGAGACCCAGTACTTC.